The clone carrying this TCR beta chain was found many times. The target antigen is unknown. The record originates from a study of early T cells in non-severe SARS-CoV-2 infection. Study as a whole: With bulk RNA from unsorted whole blood as input, sequencing yielded unpaired chains.

Unique molecular identifiers were affixed to single, distinct cDNA molecules. TCRdb called the 5' RACE reads again in MiXCR, with one record for every CDR3 protein. The table has some 54,000 distinct CDR3 sequences, 11% seen once. The CDR3 length is 14 residues. Trimming pared 1 base from V and 6 bases from J, leaving 9 bases between. Germline CDR1 MNHNY, CDR2 SVGAGI (reference sequence). Notes on the study in general: VDJdb matching, biased toward anti-spike CD8 responses, missed private and CD4 specificities.

The sequencing sample was made of whole blood. The TCR comes from an adult who was a healthcare worker with PCR-confirmed SARS-CoV-2 infection or an uninfected control (not recorded which). V gene TRBV6-6 combines with J gene TRBJ2-2; no reliable D call. This CDR3 reads CASSYLGNAGELFF. The CDR3 DNA reads TGTGCCAGCAGTTACTTGGGAAACGCCGGGGAGCTGTTTTTT.